This T cell receptor beta chain appears in the sequencing data of a study of response to subunit inactivated influenza vaccine. CDR1 is DFQATT, CDR2 SNEGSKA, per germline (reference sequence). CDR3 length: 15 residues. Unmatched junction bases numbered 13, after V lost 5 bases and J lost 8 bases. The study, taken as a whole, reports: Few new T cells, the authors suggested, are recruited by each seasonal influenza vaccination.

This clonotype has just a few counts. Its antigen is still unknown. TCRdb analysed the RT-PCR reads with MiXCR anew, one entry per CDR3 protein. Of about 520,000 distinct CDR3 sequences in the sample, roughly 25% were seen once. The chain is built from TRBV20-1 and TRBJ2-1, with 9 positions matching TRBD2. The origin of this receptor is a man in his fifties who received an inactivated influenza vaccine. Sequenced material: CD4+ T cells sorted from PBMCs, taken roughly 5 days after vaccination. CDR3 loop: CSAGGEREAGDEQFF. CDR3 sequence (DNA): TGCAGTGCTGGGGGTGAGCGGGAGGCCGGGGATGAGCAGTTCTTC.